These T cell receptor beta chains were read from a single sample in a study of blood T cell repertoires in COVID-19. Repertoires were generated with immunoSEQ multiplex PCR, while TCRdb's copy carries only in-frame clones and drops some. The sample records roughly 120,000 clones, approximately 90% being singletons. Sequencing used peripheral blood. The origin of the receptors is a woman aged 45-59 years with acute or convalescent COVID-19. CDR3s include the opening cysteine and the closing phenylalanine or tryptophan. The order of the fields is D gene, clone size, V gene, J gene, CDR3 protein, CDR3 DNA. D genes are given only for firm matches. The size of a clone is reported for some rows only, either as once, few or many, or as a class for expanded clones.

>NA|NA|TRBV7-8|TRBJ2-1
CASSFRRGTLYNEQFF
TGTGCCAGCAGCTTTAGACGGGGGACCCTCTACAATGAGCAGTTCTTC
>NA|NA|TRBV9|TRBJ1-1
CASSGEGWNTEAFF
TGTGCCAGCAGCGGTGAGGGATGGAACACTGAAGCTTTCTTT
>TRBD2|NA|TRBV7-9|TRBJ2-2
CASSLGLAETGELFF
TGTGCCAGCAGCTTAGGTCTAGCGGAGACCGGGGAGCTGTTTTTT
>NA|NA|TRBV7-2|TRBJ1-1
CASSLLGVMNTEAFF
TGTGCCAGCAGCTTGTTAGGGGTCATGAACACTGAAGCTTTCTTT
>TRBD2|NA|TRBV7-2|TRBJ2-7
CASSPRIVRESDEQYF
TGTGCCAGCAGCCCAAGGATAGTGCGGGAGAGCGACGAGCAGTACTTC
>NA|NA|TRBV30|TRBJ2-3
CAWSRVEGTQYF
TGTGCCTGGAGTAGGGTAGAGGGTACGCAGTATTTT
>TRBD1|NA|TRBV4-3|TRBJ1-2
CASSHAGGNYGYTF
TGCGCCAGCAGCCATGCAGGGGGCAACTATGGCTACACCTTC
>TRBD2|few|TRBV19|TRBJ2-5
CASSSGREETQYF
TGTGCCAGTAGTAGCGGGAGGGAGGAGACCCAGTACTTC
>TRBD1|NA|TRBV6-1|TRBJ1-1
CASTRPGGGTEAFF
TGTGCCAGCACACGACCAGGGGGTGGTACTGAAGCTTTCTTT
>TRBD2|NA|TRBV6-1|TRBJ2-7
CASSERSGRLSYEQYF
TGTGCCAGCAGTGAAAGGTCCGGGAGGCTCTCCTACGAGCAGTACTTC
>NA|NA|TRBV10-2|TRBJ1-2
CATGVTFHGYTF
TGCGCCACCGGGGTGACCTTCCATGGCTACACCTTC
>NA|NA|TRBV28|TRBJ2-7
CASRAGTGVWEQYF
TGTGCCAGCAGGGCAGGAACAGGAGTATGGGAGCAGTACTTC
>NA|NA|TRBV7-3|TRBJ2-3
CASSLAAYTDTQYF
TGTGCCAGCAGCTTAGCTGCGTACACAGATACGCAGTATTTT
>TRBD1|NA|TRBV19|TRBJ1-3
CASILTGTSGNTIYF
TGTGCCAGTATCCTGACAGGGACCTCTGGAAACACCATATATTTT
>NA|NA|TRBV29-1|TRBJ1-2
CSVETPAGYGYTF
TGCAGCGTTGAAACGCCAGCGGGCTATGGCTACACCTTC
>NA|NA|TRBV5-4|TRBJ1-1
CASSLGGGGTEAFF
TGTGCCAGCAGCTTGGGGGGGGGAGGAACTGAAGCTTTCTTT
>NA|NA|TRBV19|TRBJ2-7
CASSNSSAWQYF
TGTGCCAGTAGTAACTCGAGCGCGTGGCAGTACTTC
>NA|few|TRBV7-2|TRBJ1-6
CASSPQQGYNSPLHF
TGTGCCAGCAGCCCCCAACAGGGTTATAATTCACCCCTCCACTTT
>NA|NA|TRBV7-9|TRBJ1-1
CASSFSRGTEAFF
TGTGCCAGCAGTTTCTCACGAGGTACTGAAGCTTTCTTT
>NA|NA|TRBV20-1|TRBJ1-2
CSASYFDQGKRAPRGYTF
TGCAGTGCTAGTTATTTTGATCAGGGAAAAAGGGCACCTCGGGGCTACACCTTC
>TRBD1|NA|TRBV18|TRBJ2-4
CASSPGQGALRGIQYF
TGTGCCAGCTCACCGGGGCAGGGGGCCCTCCGAGGCATTCAGTACTTC
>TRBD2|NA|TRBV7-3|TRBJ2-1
CASSLAGGGAENEQFF
TGTGCCAGCAGCTTAGCTGGCGGGGGGGCCGAGAATGAGCAGTTCTTC
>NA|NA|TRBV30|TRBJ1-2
CAWSVRQMNYGYTF
TGTGCCTGGAGTGTGAGACAGATGAACTATGGCTACACCTTC
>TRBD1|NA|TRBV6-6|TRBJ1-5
CASSFRDSYGSQPQHF
TGTGCCAGCAGTTTCCGGGACAGCTATGGTAGTCAGCCCCAGCATTTT
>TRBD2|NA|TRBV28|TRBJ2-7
CASSSSGGTYEQYF
TGTGCCAGCAGTTCTAGCGGTGGGACCTACGAGCAGTACTTC
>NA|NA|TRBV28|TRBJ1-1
CASTLAYRLNTEAFF
TGTGCCAGCACCCTTGCGTACCGCTTGAACACTGAAGCTTTCTTT
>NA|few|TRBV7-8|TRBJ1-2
CASSPRNYGYTF
TGTGCCAGCAGCCCCCGTAACTATGGCTACACCTTC
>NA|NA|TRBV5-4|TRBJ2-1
CASSLMVAVRGHNEQFF
TGTGCCAGCAGCTTGATGGTGGCGGTCAGGGGCCACAATGAGCAGTTCTTC
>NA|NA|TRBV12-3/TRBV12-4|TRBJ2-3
CASSPQGDTQYF
TGTGCCAGCAGTCCGCAGGGAGATACGCAGTATTTT
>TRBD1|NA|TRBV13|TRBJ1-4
CASSLMGTASSTNEKLFF
TGTGCCAGCAGCTTAATGGGGACAGCGTCTTCAACTAATGAAAAACTGTTTTTT
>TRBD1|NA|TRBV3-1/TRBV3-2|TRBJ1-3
CASSPYGTVSGNTIYF
TGTGCCAGCAGCCCTTACGGGACAGTCTCTGGAAACACCATATATTTT
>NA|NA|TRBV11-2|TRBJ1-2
CASSLDPGQNYGYTF
TGTGCCAGCAGCTTAGACCCGGGACAAAACTATGGCTACACCTTC
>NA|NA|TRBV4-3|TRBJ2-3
CASSQDPAPGADTQYF
TGCGCCAGCAGCCAAGATCCGGCCCCCGGGGCAGATACGCAGTATTTT
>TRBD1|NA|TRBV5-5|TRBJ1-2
CASSSPGQGYGYTF
TGTGCCAGCAGCTCCCCGGGACAGGGCTATGGCTACACCTTC
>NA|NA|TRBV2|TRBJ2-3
CASRGKFTDTQYF
TGTGCCAGCAGGGGCAAGTTTACAGATACGCAGTATTTT
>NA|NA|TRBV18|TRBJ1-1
CASSPQGGPEAFF
TGTGCCAGCTCACCTCAGGGAGGTCCTGAAGCTTTCTTT
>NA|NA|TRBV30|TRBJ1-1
CAWSRGVDTEAFF
TGTGCCTGGAGCCGGGGGGTAGACACTGAAGCTTTCTTT
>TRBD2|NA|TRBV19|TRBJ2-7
CASSIPGGPAEQYF
TGTGCCAGTAGTATCCCGGGAGGGCCCGCCGAGCAGTACTTC
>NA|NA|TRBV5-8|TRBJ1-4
CASSLGGTEKLFF
TGTGCCAGCAGCTTGGGGGGGACAGAAAAACTGTTTTTT
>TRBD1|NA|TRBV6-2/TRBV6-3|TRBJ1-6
CASSYSGQGSSYNSPLHF
TGTGCCAGCAGTTACTCGGGACAGGGGAGCTCCTATAATTCACCCCTCCACTTT
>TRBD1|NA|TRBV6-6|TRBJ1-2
CASSKDRDYGYTF
TGTGCCAGCAGTAAGGACAGGGACTATGGCTACACCTTC
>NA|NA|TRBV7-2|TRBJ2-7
CASSAYEDTEQYF
TGTGCCAGCAGCGCTTACGAGGACACCGAGCAGTACTTC
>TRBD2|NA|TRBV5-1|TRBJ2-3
CASSLGLAGTDTQYF
TGCGCCAGCAGCTTGGGACTAGCAGGCACAGATACGCAGTATTTT
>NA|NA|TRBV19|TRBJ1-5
CASTGENNQPQHF
TGTGCCAGTACTGGAGAGAACAATCAGCCCCAGCATTTT
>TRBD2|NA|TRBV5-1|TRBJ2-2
CASSPASGGRNGELFF
TGCGCCAGCAGCCCCGCTAGCGGGGGTCGGAACGGGGAGCTGTTTTTT
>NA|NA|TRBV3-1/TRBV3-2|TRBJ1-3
CASSPLPGGPPSGNTIYF
TGTGCCAGCAGCCCGCTACCGGGAGGCCCTCCCTCTGGAAACACCATATATTTT
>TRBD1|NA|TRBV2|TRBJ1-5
CASRSTGGPNQPQHF
TGTGCCAGCAGATCGACAGGGGGTCCTAATCAGCCCCAGCATTTT
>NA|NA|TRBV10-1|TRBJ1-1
CASSGQLNTEAFF
TGCGCCAGCTCCGGACAGTTGAACACTGAAGCTTTCTTT
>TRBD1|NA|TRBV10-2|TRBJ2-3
CASSVTGGYSDTQYF
TGCGCCAGCAGTGTTACAGGGGGATATTCAGATACGCAGTATTTT
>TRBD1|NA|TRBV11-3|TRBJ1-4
CASRRDRGGVELFF
TGTGCCAGCAGAAGGGACAGGGGAGGAGTGGAACTGTTTTTT
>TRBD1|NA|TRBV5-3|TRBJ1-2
CARSGTDRGYGYTF
TGTGCCAGAAGCGGGACCGACAGGGGCTATGGCTACACCTTC
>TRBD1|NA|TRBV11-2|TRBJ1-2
CASSLDHYRGQGYTF
TGTGCCAGCAGCTTAGATCATTACAGGGGGCAAGGCTACACCTTC
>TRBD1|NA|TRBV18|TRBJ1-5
CASSRQGDKNNQPQHF
TGTGCCAGCTCACGCCAGGGGGACAAAAACAATCAGCCCCAGCATTTT
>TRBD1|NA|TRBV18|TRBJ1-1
CASSPRQGLAEAFF
TGTGCCAGCTCACCACGACAGGGGCTTGCTGAAGCTTTCTTT
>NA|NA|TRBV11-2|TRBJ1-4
CASSLDGTNEKLFF
TGTGCCAGCAGCTTAGACGGGACTAATGAAAAACTGTTTTTT
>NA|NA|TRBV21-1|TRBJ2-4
CASSKVWQGKNIQYF
TGTGCCAGCAGCAAAGTGTGGCAGGGTAAAAACATTCAGTACTTC
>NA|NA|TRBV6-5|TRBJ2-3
CAVQGFADTQYF
TGTGCCGTCCAGGGGTTCGCAGATACGCAGTATTTT